Each of the 29 T cell receptor beta chains below was sequenced from the same sample in a study of regulatory T cells in long-lasting Graves disease. iRepertoire HTBI primers and Arm-PCR of CDR3 regions built TCR beta libraries. MiXCR was run by TCRdb on the multiplex PCR reads, yielding one entry per CDR3 protein. The table records 350,000 to 550,000 distinct CDR3 sequences, about 17% of them present only once. Time point denoted: newly diagnosed GD, antithyroid drugs for less than 3 months. Following extraction of RNA from PBMCs, that RNA was used to make the TCR library. Another study also made use of these data, one on T cells in Graves' hyperthyroidism and ophthalmopathy.

Sample: peripheral blood mononuclear cells (PBMCs), taken at new diagnosis, from a patient treated with antithyroid drugs. The source of these receptors is a woman aged 18-29 years with Graves disease.

The sample holds many counts of this clonotype. The J gene is TRBJ2-3, the V gene TRBV27; tentatively, D is TRBD1 or TRBD2 (6 bases each). CDR1 is MNHEY and CDR2 is SMNVEV in the germline V gene (reference sequence). The CDR3 runs 14 residues. V was pared by 6 bases and J by 5 bases, with 15 bases between. DNA of the CDR3: TGTGCCAGCAGAAAGTGGGGGGCAATAGATACGCAGTATTTT. Amino acid sequence: CASRKWGAIDTQYF.

There are a few counts of this clonotype. The junction does not match germline at one end; this may be a read error. This chain connects TRBV29-1 to TRBJ2-1; TRBD2 is a possible D gene (5 bases). The J call is uncertain, as TRBJ2-5 better fits the DNA end. The CDR3 contains 12 residues. Germline-derived CDR1 and CDR2 are SQVTM and ANQGSEA. In nucleotides, the CDR3 is TGTAGCGTTGCAACGGGACAAGAGACCCAGTACTTC. Encoded protein: CSVATGQETQYF.

This clonotype has a handful of counts. The chain combines TRBV6-2 or TRBV6-3 with TRBJ1-2; possible D gene TRBD1, 5 bases. The CDR3 is 13 residues long. V was pared by 6 bases and J by 1 base, with 9 bases between. The germline V gene encodes CDR1 MNHEY and CDR2 SVGEGT. CDR3 protein: CASRQTVNYGYTF. The CDR3 DNA is TGTGCCAGCAGACAGACAGTTAACTATGGCTACACCTTC.

The chain is built from TRBV3-1 and TRBJ2-5; 13 bases match TRBD2. V dropped 2 bases and J dropped 2; count of bases not matched to a gene: 11. Germline assignment: CDR1 LGHDT and CDR2 YNNKEL (reference sequence). There are 19 residues in the CDR3. DNA of the CDR3: TGTGCCAGCAGCCAACAAAAAACGGGACTAGCGGGATTACAAGAGACCCAGTACTTC. The encoded protein is CASSQQKTGLAGLQETQYF.

This clonotype was counted a few times. The chain carries TRBV10-1 and TRBJ2-3; unclear D gene. Germline V lookup: CDR1 WNHNN, CDR2 SYGVQD (reference sequence). Between the trimmed V and J ends, which lost 4 bases and 4 bases, there was a span of 9 bases. This CDR3 has 13 residues. The CDR3 region has the DNA TGCGCCAGCAGTGGTGGAGATGCAGATACGCAGTATTTT. Its translation: CASSGGDADTQYF.

In this sample, this clonotype turned up a few times. This chain joins TRBV10-3 and TRBJ2-7; possibly TRBD2 for D (6 bases). Per germline, CDR1 ENHRY and CDR2 SYGVKD. The CDR3 is 16 amino acids. Trimming pared 1 base from V and 2 bases from J, leaving 15 bases between. CDR3 nucleotides: TGTGCCATCAGTGAGTACGGGGGTGGCAGCGCCTACGAGCAGTACTTC. Translated, it gives CAISEYGGGSAYEQYF.

The chain carries TRBV7-9 and TRBJ2-2; perhaps TRBD2 as D (6 bases). The V gene's germline CDR1 is SEHNR and CDR2 FQNEAQ (reference sequence). The CDR3 runs 17 residues. Between the trimmed V and J ends, which lost 1 base and 3 bases, there was a span of 15 bases. This CDR3 is CASSLVMAGLDTGELFF. CDR3 coding DNA: TGTGCCAGCAGCTTAGTAATGGCGGGACTCGACACCGGGGAGCTGTTTTTT. Supplemented by reference TRBV7-9 and TRBJ2-2, the full variable domain reads DTGVSQNPRHKITKRGQNVTFRCDPISEHNRLYWYRQTLGQGPEFLTYFQNEAQLEKSRLLSDRFSAERPKGSFSTLEIQRTEQGDSAMYLCASSLVMAGLDTGELFFGEGSRLTVL.

This clonotype was seen many times. The chain uses TRBV5-1 and TRBJ2-5, with a tentative D call TRBD2 (6 bases). This CDR3 contains 15 residues. Germline V gives CDR1 SGHRS, CDR2 YFSETQ. Trimming took 0 bases from V and 9 from J, leaving 18 bases between them. CDR3 amino acids: CASSLAQRVQGAQYF. CDR3 in DNA: TGCGCCAGCAGCTTGGCCCAGCGGGTTCAAGGGGCCCAGTACTTC.

The chain carries TRBV5-5 and TRBJ1-1; TRBD1 is a possible D gene (6 bases). Per germline, CDR1 SGHKS and CDR2 YYEKEE (reference sequence). The CDR3 totals 15 residues. The germline V and J ends were trimmed by 0 bases and 2 bases, with 11 bases remaining between them. In DNA form, the CDR3 reads TGTGCCAGCAGCTTGGGTGGGACACTCAACACTGAAGCTTTCTTT. Protein product: CASSLGGTLNTEAFF.

This clonotype has a count of ten or more. The chain recombines TRBV12-3 or TRBV12-4 with TRBJ2-1; no firm D call. There are 15 residues in the CDR3. The V end lost 3 bases, the J end lost 2 bases, and 11 bases lay between the germline ends. CDR3 residues: CASSFVTVTYNEQFF. For the CDR3, the DNA is TGTGCCAGCAGTTTTGTAACGGTGACCTACAATGAGCAGTTCTTC.

This clonotype was counted between two and nine times. This sequence joins TRBV25-1 and TRBJ2-7, with D possibly matching TRBD2 (6 bases). V was trimmed by 4 bases and J by 3 bases, leaving 16 bases between them. The CDR3 loop spans 15 amino acids. Germline CDR1 and CDR2: MGHDK and SYGVNS. In DNA form, the CDR3 reads TGTGCCAGCAGTGGCCTGGGGGGTAAATTCTACGAGCAGTACTTC. Protein: CASSGLGGKFYEQYF.

A remark on this clonotype: A much larger clone is a single base away; this may be a read error. The V call is TRBV5-1, the J call TRBJ2-7; 11 bases match TRBD2. V shed 0 bases, J shed 7 bases, and the junction held 9 bases outside the gene matches. CDR3 length: 16 residues. The V gene's germline CDR1 is SGHRS and CDR2 YFSETQ. CDR3 DNA: TGCGCCAGCAGCTTGGCCTCTAGCGGGAGGTTGGATGAGCAGTACTTC. It yields the protein CASSLASSGRLDEQYF.

This clonotype was counted ten times or more. This sequence joins TRBV11-2 and TRBJ1-2; 10 bases align to TRBD1. Trimming took 5 bases from V and 4 from J; bases not matched to a gene: 4. The CDR3 has 14 residues. Germline V gene data show CDR1 as SGHAT and CDR2 as FQNNGV. For the CDR3, the DNA is TGTGCCAGCAGCCCGACAGGGGGCTTCTATGGCTACACCTTC. Protein product: CASSPTGGFYGYTF.

A remark on this clonotype: The junction departs from the called germline gene at one end, perhaps through a read error. V usage is TRBV20-1 and J usage is TRBJ2-1, with D perhaps matching TRBD1 (6 bases). The CDR3 has 13 residues. Looked up from germline, CDR1 is DFQATT and CDR2 is SNEGSKA (reference sequence). CDR3 loop: CSALMGTNNERFF. The CDR3 DNA reads TGCAGTGCTCTCATGGGGACAAACAATGAGCGGTTCTTC.

For this clonotype: One end of the junction varies from germline; a read error may be responsible. CDR3 sequence (DNA): TGTGCCGCCAGCAGCGCGAGGGACAGCTACAATGAGCAGTTCTTC. This sequence encodes CAASSARDSYNEQFF. The rearrangement uses TRBV15 and TRBJ2-1; TRBD1 agrees at 7 bases. CDR3 length equals 15 residues. CDR1 LNHNV and CDR2 YYDKDF come from the germline V gene (reference sequence). Variable domain in full (rest from reference TRBV15 and TRBJ2-1): DAMVIQNPRYQVTQFGKPVTLSCSQTLNHNVMYWYQQKSSQAPKLLFHYYDKDFNNEADTPDNFQSRRPNTSFCFLDIRSPGLGDTAMYLCAASSARDSYNEQFFGPGTRLTVL.

A few counts support this clonotype. This CDR3 is CASSIGTSGRYEQYF. The CDR3 bases are TGTGCCAGCAGCATCGGGACTAGCGGGAGGTACGAGCAGTACTTC. The rearrangement uses TRBV9 and TRBJ2-7; 15 positions match TRBD2. Per the germline V gene, CDR1 is SGDLS and CDR2 is YYNGEE. The CDR3 length is 15 residues. Unmatched junction bases numbered 3, after V lost 4 bases and J lost 4 bases.

This clonotype showed up many times. The chain couples TRBV6-1 to TRBJ2-3; D might be TRBD1 (5 bases). The CDR3 runs 15 residues. Germline CDR1 reads MNHNS; CDR2 reads SASEGT. Trimming cost V 6 bases and J 0 bases, with 13 bases left between them. The CDR3 region is CASSRLGASTDTQYF. The CDR3 DNA reads TGTGCCAGCAGCCGATTAGGGGCTAGCACAGATACGCAGTATTTT.

The rearrangement uses TRBV6-2 or TRBV6-3 and TRBJ2-2; TRBD2 matches 10 bases. The trim removed 6 bases at V and 7 bases at J, leaving 5 bases unmatched. Germline V gives CDR1 MNHEY, CDR2 SVGEGT. This CDR3 contains 14 residues. DNA for the CDR3: TGTGCCAGCAGCTACCGGACTAGCGGCGGGGAGCTGTTTTTT. Encoded protein: CASSYRTSGGELFF.

The sample holds a few counts of this clonotype. The genes are TRBV19 and TRBJ1-1, with unresolved D. Germline CDR1 LNHDA, CDR2 SQIVND (reference sequence). There are 14 residues in the CDR3. Deletions cut 2 bases from V and 4 bases from J, with 11 bases between. The CDR3 DNA is TGTGCCAGTAGTATACCCAATTCACCCACTGAAGCTTTCTTT. Translated: CASSIPNSPTEAFF. Combining the CDR3 with reference TRBV19 and TRBJ1-1 gives the whole variable domain DGGITQSPKYLFRKEGQNVTLSCEQNLNHDAMYWYRQDPGQGLRLIYYSQIVNDFQKGDIAEGYSVSREKKESFPLTVTSAQKNPTAFYLCASSIPNSPTEAFFGQGTRLTVV.

The J gene is TRBJ1-1, the V gene TRBV6-2 or TRBV6-3, with D possibly being TRBD1 (5 bases). The CDR3 loop spans 15 amino acids. The germline gives CDR1 MNHEY, CDR2 SVGEGT. Trimming removed 0 bases from V and 11 bases from J, with 19 bases in between. The CDR3 region is CASSYSGGFPPGAFF. The CDR3 DNA is TGTGCCAGCAGTTACTCGGGGGGTTTCCCTCCCGGGGCTTTCTTT.

This clonotype was seen a handful of times. This chain uses TRBV15 with TRBJ1-2; D remains unclear. Germline-derived CDR1 and CDR2 are LNHNV and YYDKDF (reference sequence). This CDR3 spans 15 amino acids. With 0 bases removed from V and 6 bases from J, the gap between germline ends came to 14 bases. CDR3 sequence reads: CATSRDGSVGDGYTF. CDR3 sequence (DNA): TGTGCCACCAGCAGAGATGGTTCAGTCGGGGATGGCTACACCTTC.

The DNA of the CDR3 is TGTGCCAGCAGCCCGGATGTCGACAATACGCAGTATTTT. This codes for CASSPDVDNTQYF. The rearrangement uses TRBV7-3 and TRBJ2-3; D is unclear. Germline lookup yields CDR1 SGHTA and CDR2 FQGTGA. This CDR3 is 13 amino acids long. Trimming shortened V by 5 bases and J by 7 bases, and 13 bases separated the two germline ends.

This clonotype has a count of ten or more. The V call is TRBV28, the J call TRBJ2-7, with 7 bases that match TRBD2. The CDR3 has 14 residues. Germline CDR1 and CDR2: MDHEN and SYDVKM. Trimming removed 6 bases from V and 0 bases from J; junction bases left unmatched: 5. In nucleotides, the CDR3 is TGTGCCAGCAGAAGGGAGCGGGGCTCCTACGAGCAGTACTTC. It yields the protein CASRRERGSYEQYF. The entire variable domain, with the rest obtained from reference TRBV28 and TRBJ2-7, is as follows: DVKVTQSSRYLVKRTGEKVFLECVQDMDHENMFWYRQDPGLGLRLIYFSYDVKMKEKGDIPEGYSVSREKKERFSLILESASTNQTSMYLCASRRERGSYEQYFGPGTRLTVT.

This clonotype was detected many times. This sequence joins TRBV9 and TRBJ2-7, with TRBD1 as a possible D gene (6 bases). The CDR3 runs 14 residues. Looked up from germline, CDR1 is SGDLS and CDR2 is YYNGEE. The V end was cut by 2 bases, the J end by 1 base, with 10 bases between. The CDR3: CASSVGASSYEQYF. In DNA form, the CDR3 reads TGTGCCAGCAGCGTGGGGGCCTCTTCCTACGAGCAGTACTTC. The whole variable domain, remainder taken from reference TRBV9 and TRBJ2-7, is DSGVTQTPKHLITATGQRVTLRCSPRSGDLSVYWYQQSLDQGLQFLIQYYNGEERAKGNILERFSAQQFPDLHSELNLSSLELGDSALYFCASSVGASSYEQYFGPGTRLTVT.

A word on this clonotype: This may stem from a read error, because a much larger clone lies one nucleotide away. The J gene is TRBJ2-3, the V gene TRBV30, with 9 bases matching TRBD2. Germline V gives CDR1 GTSNPN, CDR2 SVGIG (reference sequence). CDR3 length: 18 amino acids. The ends lost 3 bases at V and 0 bases at J; junction bases unmatched: 13. The CDR3 nucleotides are TGTGCCTGGAGGGGTTATCTGGCGGGAGGGCCCAGCACAGATACGCAGTATTTT. Translation gives CAWRGYLAGGPSTDTQYF. Full variable domain (rest looked up from reference TRBV30 and TRBJ2-3): SQTIHQWPATLVQPVGSPLSLECTVEGTSNPNLYWYRQAAGRGLQLLFYSVGIGQISSEVPQNLSASRPQDRQFILSSKKLLLSDSGFYLCAWRGYLAGGPSTDTQYFGPGTRLTVL.

Concerning this clonotype itself: Compared with germline, one end of the junction differs, possibly owing to a read error. The J gene is TRBJ2-2, the V gene TRBV15; tentatively, D is TRBD2 (5 bases). CDR1 and CDR2 from the germline V gene are LNHNV and YYDKDF (reference sequence). The CDR3 length is 13 residues. Here the CDR3 reads CATRIPGAGELSF. The CDR3 bases are TGTGCCACCAGAATACCAGGCGCCGGGGAGCTGTCTTTT. Using reference TRBV15 and TRBJ2-2 for the parts outside the CDR3, the full variable domain is DAMVIQNPRYQVTQFGKPVTLSCSQTLNHNVMYWYQQKSSQAPKLLFHYYDKDFNNEADTPDNFQSRRPNTSFCFLDIRSPGLGDTAMYLCATRIPGAGELSFGEGSRLTVL.

In its sample, this clonotype was seen many times. This chain connects TRBV11-2 to TRBJ2-3; 11 bases are shared with TRBD2. With V trimmed by 5 bases and J by 11 bases, 9 bases remained unmatched. CDR3 length: 14 amino acids. Germline V CDR1 and CDR2: SGHAT, FQNNGV. The CDR3 region is CASSQRLAGIRQYF. The CDR3, as DNA: TGTGCCAGCAGCCAAAGACTAGCGGGAATCAGGCAGTATTTT.

The CDR3 is CASKALYEQFF. The CDR3 DNA is TGTGCCAGTAAGGCGTTGTATGAGCAGTTCTTC. This sequence joins TRBV25-1 and TRBJ2-1; D remains unclear. Germline values: CDR1 MGHDK, CDR2 SYGVNS. V lost 9 bases to trimming and J lost 8 bases, with 11 bases between them. This CDR3 has 11 residues. The full variable domain, with the rest looked up from reference TRBV25-1 and TRBJ2-1, is EADIYQTPRYLVIGTGKKITLECSQTMGHDKMYWYQQDPGMELHLIHYSYGVNSTEKGDLSSESTVSRIRTEHFPLTLESARPSHTSQYLCASKALYEQFFGPGTRLTVL.

V gene TRBV7-9 combines with J gene TRBJ2-2; D gene uncertain. Germline assignment: CDR1 SEHNR and CDR2 FQNEAQ (reference sequence). The CDR3 runs 11 residues. V lost 2 bases, J lost 10 bases, and 5 bases lay in between. CDR3 amino acids: CASSLSSELFF. The CDR3 DNA reads as TGTGCCAGCAGCTTATCGTCGGAGCTGTTTTTT.